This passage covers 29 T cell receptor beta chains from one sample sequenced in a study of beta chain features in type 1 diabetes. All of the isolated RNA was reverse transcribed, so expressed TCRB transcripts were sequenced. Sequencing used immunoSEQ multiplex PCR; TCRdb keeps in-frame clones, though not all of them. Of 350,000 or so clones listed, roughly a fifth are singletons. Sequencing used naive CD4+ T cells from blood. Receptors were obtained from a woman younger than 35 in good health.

CDR3 in amino acids: CASYRQGYTEAFF. CDR3 sequence (DNA): TGTGCCAGCTATCGACAGGGGTACACTGAAGCTTTCTTT. This sequence joins TRBV2 and TRBJ1-1; TRBD1 matches at 8 bases. The CDR3 covers 13 residues. The germline CDR1 and CDR2 sequences are SNHLY and FYNNEI. Trimming took 8 bases from V and 3 from J; bases not matched to a gene: 5.

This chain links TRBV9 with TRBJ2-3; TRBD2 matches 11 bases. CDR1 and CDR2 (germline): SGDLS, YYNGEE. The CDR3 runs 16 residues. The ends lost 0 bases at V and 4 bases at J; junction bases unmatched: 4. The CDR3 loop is CASSVVGSGGADTQYF. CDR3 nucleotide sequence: TGTGCCAGCAGCGTAGTTGGTAGCGGGGGGGCAGATACGCAGTATTTT.

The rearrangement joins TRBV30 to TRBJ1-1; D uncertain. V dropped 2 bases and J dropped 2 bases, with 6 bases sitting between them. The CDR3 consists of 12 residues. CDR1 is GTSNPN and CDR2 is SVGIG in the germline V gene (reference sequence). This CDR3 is CAWSLTNTEAFF. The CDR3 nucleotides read TGTGCCTGGAGTCTTACAAACACTGAAGCTTTCTTT.

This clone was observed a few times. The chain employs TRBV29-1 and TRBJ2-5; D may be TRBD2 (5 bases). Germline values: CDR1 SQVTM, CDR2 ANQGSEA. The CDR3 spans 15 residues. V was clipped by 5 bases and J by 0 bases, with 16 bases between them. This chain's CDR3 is CSVRPWYGDQETQYF. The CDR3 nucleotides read TGCAGCGTTAGGCCCTGGTACGGGGACCAAGAGACCCAGTACTTC.

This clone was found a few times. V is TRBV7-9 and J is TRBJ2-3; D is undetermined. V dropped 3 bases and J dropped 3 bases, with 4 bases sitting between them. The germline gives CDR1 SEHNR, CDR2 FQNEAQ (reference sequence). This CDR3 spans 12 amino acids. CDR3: CASSFNTDTQYF. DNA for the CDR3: TGTGCCAGCAGCTTTAATACAGATACGCAGTATTTT.

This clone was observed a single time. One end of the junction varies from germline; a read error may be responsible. In DNA form, the CDR3 reads TGTGCCTGGAGTCATCTCACGGCAGGGGGGCCCTTC. Amino acid sequence: CAWSHLTAGGPF. The J gene is TRBJ1-2, the V gene TRBV30; 7 bases fit TRBD1. Germline CDR1 reads GTSNPN; CDR2 reads SVGIG (reference sequence). The CDR3 runs to 12 residues.

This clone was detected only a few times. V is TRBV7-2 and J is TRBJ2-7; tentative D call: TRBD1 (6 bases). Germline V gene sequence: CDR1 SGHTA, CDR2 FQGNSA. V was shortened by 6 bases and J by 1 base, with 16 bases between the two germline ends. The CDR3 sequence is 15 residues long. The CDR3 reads CASRQDSSQSYEQYF. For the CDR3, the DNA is TGTGCCAGCAGACAGGACAGCTCTCAGTCCTACGAGCAGTACTTC.

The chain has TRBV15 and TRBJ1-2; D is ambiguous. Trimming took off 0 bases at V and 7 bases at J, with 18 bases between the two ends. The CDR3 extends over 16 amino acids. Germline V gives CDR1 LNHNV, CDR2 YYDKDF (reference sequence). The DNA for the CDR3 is TGTGCCACCAGCAGAGATACGGATCCGGCAGAGGGTGGCTACACCTTC. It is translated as CATSRDTDPAEGGYTF.

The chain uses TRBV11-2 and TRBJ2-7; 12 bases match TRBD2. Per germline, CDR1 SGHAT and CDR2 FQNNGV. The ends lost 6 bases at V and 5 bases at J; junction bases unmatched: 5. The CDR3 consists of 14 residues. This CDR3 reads CASRGLAGDHEQYF. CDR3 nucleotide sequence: TGTGCCAGCAGGGGACTAGCGGGCGACCACGAGCAGTACTTC.

CDR3 sequence (DNA): TGTGCTAGTGGTTTCCACCGACAGACCGAGCAGTTCTTC. This sequence encodes CASGFHRQTEQFF. This chain connects TRBV12-5 to TRBJ2-1; a possible D gene is TRBD1 (5 bases). The V end lost 3 bases, the J end lost 10 bases, and 13 bases lay between the germline ends. Germline CDR1 reads LGHNT; CDR2 reads FRNRAP. The CDR3 contains 13 residues.

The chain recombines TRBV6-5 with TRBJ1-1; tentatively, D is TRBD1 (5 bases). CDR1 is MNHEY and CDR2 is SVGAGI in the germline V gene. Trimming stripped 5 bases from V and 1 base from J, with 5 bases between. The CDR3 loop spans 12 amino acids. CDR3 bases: TGTGCCAGCAGTACAGGGAACACTGAAGCTTTCTTT. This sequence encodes CASSTGNTEAFF.

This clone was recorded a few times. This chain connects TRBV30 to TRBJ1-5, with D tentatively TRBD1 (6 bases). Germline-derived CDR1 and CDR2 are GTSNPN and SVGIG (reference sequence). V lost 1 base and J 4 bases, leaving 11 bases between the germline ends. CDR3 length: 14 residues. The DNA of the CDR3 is TGTGCCTGGAGTGAAGGACAGCCTAATCAGCCCCAGCATTTT. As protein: CAWSEGQPNQPQHF.

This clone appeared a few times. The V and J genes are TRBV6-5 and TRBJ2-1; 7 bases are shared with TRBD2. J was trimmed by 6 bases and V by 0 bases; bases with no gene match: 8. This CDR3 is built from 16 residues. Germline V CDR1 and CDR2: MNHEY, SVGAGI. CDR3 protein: CASSYSIRLAGNEQFF. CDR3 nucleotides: TGTGCCAGCAGTTACTCGATTCGACTAGCCGGCAATGAGCAGTTCTTC.

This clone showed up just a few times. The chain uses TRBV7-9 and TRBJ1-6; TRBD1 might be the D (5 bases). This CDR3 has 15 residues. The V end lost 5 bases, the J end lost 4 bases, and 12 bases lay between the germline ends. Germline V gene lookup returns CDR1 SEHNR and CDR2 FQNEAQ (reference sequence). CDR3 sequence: CASSQRGQYNSPLHF. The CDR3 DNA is TGTGCCAGCAGCCAAAGGGGTCAGTATAATTCACCCCTCCACTTT.

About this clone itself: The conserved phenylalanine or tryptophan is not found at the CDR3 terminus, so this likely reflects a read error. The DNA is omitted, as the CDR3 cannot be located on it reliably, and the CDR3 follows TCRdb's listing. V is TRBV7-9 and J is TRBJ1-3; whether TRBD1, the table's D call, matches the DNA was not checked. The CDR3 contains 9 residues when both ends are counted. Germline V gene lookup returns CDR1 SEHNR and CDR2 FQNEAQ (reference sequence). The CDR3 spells CASNPTAPR.

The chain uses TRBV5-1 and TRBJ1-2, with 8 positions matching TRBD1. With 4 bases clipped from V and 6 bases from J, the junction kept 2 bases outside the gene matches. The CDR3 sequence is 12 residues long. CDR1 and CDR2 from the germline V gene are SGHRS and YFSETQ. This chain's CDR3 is CASSEQGDGYTF. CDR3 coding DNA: TGCGCCAGCAGCGAACAGGGGGATGGCTACACCTTC.

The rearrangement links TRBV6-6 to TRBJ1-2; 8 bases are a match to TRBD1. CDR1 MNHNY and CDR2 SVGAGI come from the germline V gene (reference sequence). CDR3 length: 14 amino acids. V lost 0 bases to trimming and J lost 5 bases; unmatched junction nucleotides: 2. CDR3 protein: CASSYSTGAYGYTF. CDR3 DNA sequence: TGTGCCAGCAGTTACTCGACAGGGGCTTATGGCTACACCTTC.

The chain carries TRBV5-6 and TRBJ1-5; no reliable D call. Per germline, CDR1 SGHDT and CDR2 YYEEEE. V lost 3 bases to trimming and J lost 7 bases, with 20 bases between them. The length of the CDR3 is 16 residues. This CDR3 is CASSSGGRGGIQPQHF. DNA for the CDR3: TGTGCCAGCAGCTCCGGAGGTCGGGGTGGAATACAGCCCCAGCATTTT.

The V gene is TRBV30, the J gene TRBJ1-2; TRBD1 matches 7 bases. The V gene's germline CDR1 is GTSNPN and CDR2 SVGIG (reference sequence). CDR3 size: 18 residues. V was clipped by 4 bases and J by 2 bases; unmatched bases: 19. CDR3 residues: CAWISHRTGILGNYGYTF. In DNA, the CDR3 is TGTGCCTGGATCTCCCACCGGACAGGAATTCTCGGGAACTATGGCTACACCTTC. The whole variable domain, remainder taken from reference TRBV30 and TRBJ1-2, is SQTIHQWPATLVQPVGSPLSLECTVEGTSNPNLYWYRQAAGRGLQLLFYSVGIGQISSEVPQNLSASRPQDRQFILSSKKLLLSDSGFYLCAWISHRTGILGNYGYTFGSGTRLTVV.

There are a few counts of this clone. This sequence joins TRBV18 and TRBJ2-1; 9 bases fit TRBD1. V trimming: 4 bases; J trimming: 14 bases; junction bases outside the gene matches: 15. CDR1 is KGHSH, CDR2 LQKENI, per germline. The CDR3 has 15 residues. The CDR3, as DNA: TGTGCCAGCTCACTTGGCTCGCGACAGGGGGAAAAAAAGTTCTTC. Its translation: CASSLGSRQGEKKFF.

CDR3 residues: CASSVGGGLQNEQFF. Here the CDR3 DNA reads TGTGCCAGCAGCGTAGGGGGGGGCTTGCAAAATGAGCAGTTCTTC. The chain carries TRBV9 and TRBJ2-1; a weak D match, TRBD2 (7 bases). V was shortened by 0 bases and J by 7 bases, with 14 bases between the two germline ends. CDR3 length equals 15 residues. The germline V gene encodes CDR1 SGDLS and CDR2 YYNGEE.

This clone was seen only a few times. CDR3 sequence reads: CASSQPGQGHYGYTF. The CDR3 region has the DNA TGTGCCAGCAGCCAGCCTGGACAGGGCCACTATGGCTACACCTTC. The chain is built from TRBV4-2 and TRBJ1-2; 8 bases match TRBD1. Germline CDR1 LGHNA, CDR2 YNFKEQ. With V trimmed by 3 bases and J by 3 bases, 6 bases remained unmatched. The CDR3 runs to 15 residues.

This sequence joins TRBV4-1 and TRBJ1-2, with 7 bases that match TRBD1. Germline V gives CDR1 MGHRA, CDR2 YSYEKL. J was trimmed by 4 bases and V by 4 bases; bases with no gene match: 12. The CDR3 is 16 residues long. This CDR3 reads CASSPEGNRGAYGYTF. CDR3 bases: TGCGCCAGCAGCCCAGAGGGAAACAGGGGCGCCTATGGCTACACCTTC.

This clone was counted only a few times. CDR3 amino acids: CASSSRQGSFPEQYF. DNA of the CDR3: TGTGCCAGCAGCTCCAGACAGGGTTCTTTCCCCGAGCAGTACTTC. V and J are TRBV7-2 and TRBJ2-7, with TRBD1 matching 7 bases. The trim removed 4 bases at V and 6 bases at J, leaving 12 bases unmatched. The CDR3 has 15 residues. Germline assignment: CDR1 SGHTA and CDR2 FQGNSA.

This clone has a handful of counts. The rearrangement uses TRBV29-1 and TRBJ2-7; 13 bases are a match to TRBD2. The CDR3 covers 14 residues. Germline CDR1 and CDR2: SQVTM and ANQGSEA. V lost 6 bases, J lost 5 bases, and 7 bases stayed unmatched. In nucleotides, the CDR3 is TGCAGCGTCGTGACTAGCGGGAGGTTGAACGAGCAGTACTTC. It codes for CSVVTSGRLNEQYF.

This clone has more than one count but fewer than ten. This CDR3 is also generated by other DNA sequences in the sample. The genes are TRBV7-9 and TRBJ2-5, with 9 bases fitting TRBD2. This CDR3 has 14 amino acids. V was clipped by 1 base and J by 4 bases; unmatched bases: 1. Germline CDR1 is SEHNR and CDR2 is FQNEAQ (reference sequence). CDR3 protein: CASSLGAGGETQYF. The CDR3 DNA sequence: TGTGCCAGCAGCTTAGGAGCGGGAGGAGAGACCCAGTACTTC.

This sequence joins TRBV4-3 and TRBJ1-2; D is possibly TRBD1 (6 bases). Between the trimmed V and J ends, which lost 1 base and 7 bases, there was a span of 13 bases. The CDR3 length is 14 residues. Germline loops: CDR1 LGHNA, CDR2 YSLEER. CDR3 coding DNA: TGCGCCAGCAGCCAAGGTGGGGGCGCGCGTGGCTACACCTTC. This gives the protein CASSQGGGARGYTF.

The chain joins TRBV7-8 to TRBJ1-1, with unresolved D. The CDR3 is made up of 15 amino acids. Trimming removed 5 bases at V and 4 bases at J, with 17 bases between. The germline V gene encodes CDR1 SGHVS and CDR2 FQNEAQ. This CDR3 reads CASSRSRLGSTEAFF. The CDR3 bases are TGTGCCAGCAGCCGTTCACGACTCGGGAGCACTGAAGCTTTCTTT.

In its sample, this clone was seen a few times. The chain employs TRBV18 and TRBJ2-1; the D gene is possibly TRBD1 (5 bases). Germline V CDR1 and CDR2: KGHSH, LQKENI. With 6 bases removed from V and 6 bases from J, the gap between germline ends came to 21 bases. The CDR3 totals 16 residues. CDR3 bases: TGTGCCAGCTCGCCTTTTGACAGTTCCTCGGGCAATGAGCAGTTCTTC. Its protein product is CASSPFDSSSGNEQFF.